These T cell receptor beta chains were read from a single sample in a study of cytomegalovirus exposure and HLA in healthy donors. Only in-frame clones appear in the TCRdb table, and some are missing; sequencing was by immunoSEQ multiplex PCR. This sample's clone table lists 95,000 to 150,000 clones. The sequenced sample consisted of PBMCs. These receptors all come from a man aged 25 to 45 in good health and CMV-seronegative. Both conserved end residues are part of each CDR3. Clone size, where shown, is once, few, many, or a class for clones that have expanded.

clone_size | j_call | v_call | cdr3_aa
NA | TRBJ1-3 | TRBV6-6 | CASRDRSSGNTIYF
NA | TRBJ1-1 | TRBV18 | CASSPLKGDTEAFF
NA | TRBJ2-5 | TRBV25-1 | CASSESGDVETQYF
NA | TRBJ2-7 | TRBV5-6 | CASSFLTSGRGENEQYF
NA | TRBJ2-3 | TRBV6-4 | CASSDSGGGTDTQYF
NA | TRBJ2-7 | TRBV7-2 | CASSFYQGANEQYF
NA | TRBJ2-1 | TRBV19 | CASSTPRQGIDNEQFF
NA | TRBJ2-1 | TRBV5-1 | CASSYSGSSSYNEQFF
NA | TRBJ2-1 | TRBV5-6 | CASTRSVFDEQFF
NA | TRBJ2-3 | TRBV5-1 | CASSLNTGLGVADTQYF
NA | TRBJ2-1 | TRBV6-6 | CASSYFGREDNEQFF
NA | TRBJ1-1 | TRBV6-6 | CASSPGLENTEAFF
NA | TRBJ1-3 | TRBV30 | CAGTHNRDTNTIYF
NA | TRBJ2-7 | TRBV6-5 | CASRKFGGREYEQYF
NA | TRBJ1-2 | TRBV7-6 | CASSPMSLFGYTF
NA | TRBJ2-5 | TRBV7-9 | CASSLGSGEETQYF
NA | TRBJ2-7 | TRBV6-5 | CASSTGTSGNEQYF
NA | TRBJ1-2 | TRBV6-1 | CASSEGGQGMFGYTF
NA | TRBJ2-7 | TRBV15 | CATSRVRTSGSLEQYF
NA | TRBJ1-2 | TRBV9 | CASSVARTLNYGYTF
NA | TRBJ2-5 | TRBV19 | CASSIGQGQETQYF
NA | TRBJ1-2 | TRBV30 | CAWSVQSGGYTF
NA | TRBJ1-2 | TRBV27 | CASSLTGGFDGYTF
NA | TRBJ1-2 | TRBV19 | CASSRGDPEPVRGYTF
NA | TRBJ2-1 | TRBV25-1 | CASSKLAGQPNEQFF
NA | TRBJ2-3 | TRBV6-5 | CASSYGPGESTDTQYF
NA | TRBJ2-3 | TRBV4-1 | CASSQPRLAGGTDTQYF
NA | TRBJ2-1 | TRBV5-1 | CASSLVTGSYNEQFF
NA | TRBJ1-1 | TRBV2 | CASSERTEAFF
NA | TRBJ1-1 | TRBV27 | CASSFRTGRYTEAFF
NA | NA | TRBV7-6 | CASSLFEGNEQYF
NA | TRBJ2-2 | TRBV7-9 | CASSQAGSGRVGELFF
NA | TRBJ2-1 | TRBV7-3 | CASSLTRDKRSEQFF
NA | TRBJ2-5 | TRBV30 | CAWSVGRNQETQYF
NA | TRBJ1-2 | TRBV7-2 | CASSPQAPTGYGYTF
NA | TRBJ1-2 | TRBV18 | CASSPQNRDGYTF
NA | TRBJ2-7 | TRBV7-6 | CASSSPRGLAEASYEQYF
NA | TRBJ1-6 | TRBV6-5 | CASRRGQGGSPLHF
NA | TRBJ2-1 | TRBV13 | CASSLGGGSSYNEQFF
NA | TRBJ2-3 | TRBV7-2 | CASSLAGTRGGTDTQYF
NA | TRBJ2-7 | TRBV5-4 | CASSLKTSGTEQYF
NA | TRBJ1-2 | TRBV19 | CASSPPRDREFYGYTF
NA | TRBJ2-3 | TRBV11-2 | CASSGGTSGTDTQYF
NA | TRBJ1-2 | TRBV5-4 | CASSLSRRADSYGYTF
NA | TRBJ2-3 | TRBV9 | CASSVVQASGRETQYF
NA | TRBJ1-1 | TRBV18 | CASSSSGTGTSLWFF
NA | TRBJ2-1 | TRBV7-3 | CASSHQARGRALYNEQFF
NA | TRBJ2-5 | TRBV11-3 | CASSPDRGRETQYF
NA | TRBJ2-1 | TRBV19 | CASRTGTGVHEQFF
medium-sized | TRBJ2-7 | TRBV7-8 | CASSLQGQGLGEQYF
NA | TRBJ2-3 | TRBV7-2 | CASSLAPLDTQYF
NA | TRBJ2-1 | TRBV6-5 | CASQGGKEAYNEQFF
NA | TRBJ1-1 | TRBV5-1 | CASSQRGGRANTEAFF
NA | TRBJ1-2 | TRBV6-6 | CASSRPDRGLNYGYTF
NA | TRBJ2-1 | TRBV29-1 | CSVDPKPGLAVYNEQFF
NA | TRBJ2-2 | TRBV19 | CASSISRENTGELFF